Listed below are T cell receptor beta chains from one sample, sequenced in a study of persistence of HIV-infected CD4 T cells. These receptors lack a known antigen. Assay: immunoSEQ multiplex PCR; the TCRdb copy retains only in-frame clones and omits some. The sample lists tens of thousands of clones; 75% to 80% were seen once. The source material was CD4+ T cells sorted from PBMCs after roughly 18-hour stimulation, sampled from a patient who received antiretroviral therapy. The receptors stem from an adult man with HIV who was CMV-seropositive. Both conserved end residues are part of each CDR3. Fields, in order: V gene, CDR3 length, clone size, D gene, J gene, CDR3 protein, CDR3 DNA. The D gene is left open where the match is weak. Clone size, where shown, is once, few, many, or a class for clones that have expanded.

v_call: TRBV18; cdr3_length: 16; clone_size: NA; d_call: TRBD1; j_call: TRBJ1-1; cdr3_aa: CASSRGQGGMNTEAFF; cdr3_nt: TGTGCCAGCTCACGCGGACAGGGGGGAATGAACACTGAAGCTTTCTTT
v_call: TRBV7-9; cdr3_length: 15; clone_size: once; d_call: TRBD1; j_call: TRBJ1-4; cdr3_aa: CASSAQGAATEKLFF; cdr3_nt: TGTGCCAGCAGCGCCCAGGGGGCGGCTACGGAAAAACTGTTTTTT
v_call: TRBV7-9; cdr3_length: 17; clone_size: medium-sized; d_call: NA; j_call: TRBJ2-1; cdr3_aa: CASSSWGRANSYNEQFF; cdr3_nt: TGTGCCAGCAGTTCATGGGGGCGGGCCAATTCCTACAATGAGCAGTTCTTC
v_call: TRBV10-3; cdr3_length: 15; clone_size: NA; d_call: NA; j_call: TRBJ1-2; cdr3_aa: CAISESSDLPNGYTF; cdr3_nt: TGTGCCATCAGTGAGTCGTCGGACCTGCCCAACGGCTACACCTTC
v_call: TRBV19; cdr3_length: 14; clone_size: NA; d_call: NA; j_call: TRBJ1-2; cdr3_aa: CASSIRGPYYGYTF; cdr3_nt: TGTGCCAGTAGTATAAGAGGGCCCTACTATGGCTACACCTTC
v_call: TRBV5-1; cdr3_length: 16; clone_size: NA; d_call: NA; j_call: TRBJ2-3; cdr3_aa: CASSPRDSRVADTQYF; cdr3_nt: TGCGCCAGCAGCCCTAGGGACTCCCGAGTGGCAGATACGCAGTATTTT
v_call: TRBV9; cdr3_length: 14; clone_size: NA; d_call: NA; j_call: TRBJ1-1; cdr3_aa: CASSVEPANTEAFF; cdr3_nt: TGTGCCAGCAGCGTAGAGCCGGCAAACACTGAAGCTTTCTTT
v_call: TRBV19; cdr3_length: 14; clone_size: NA; d_call: NA; j_call: TRBJ1-1; cdr3_aa: CASTSFRDGRKAFF; cdr3_nt: TGTGCCAGTACTTCCTTTCGGGACGGAAGGAAGGCTTTCTTT
v_call: TRBV7-9; cdr3_length: 18; clone_size: NA; d_call: TRBD1; j_call: TRBJ2-3; cdr3_aa: CASSLGTGGAMGSDTQYF; cdr3_nt: TGTGCCAGCAGCTTGGGGACAGGGGGCGCCATGGGATCCGATACGCAGTATTTT
v_call: TRBV18; cdr3_length: 13; clone_size: NA; d_call: NA; j_call: TRBJ2-1; cdr3_aa: CASSMDSDNEQFF; cdr3_nt: TGTGCCAGCTCCATGGACAGTGACAATGAGCAGTTCTTC
v_call: TRBV7-9; cdr3_length: 15; clone_size: NA; d_call: NA; j_call: TRBJ1-4; cdr3_aa: CASSSYRNRVEKLFF; cdr3_nt: TGTGCCAGCAGCTCCTACAGGAACAGGGTGGAAAAACTGTTTTTT
v_call: TRBV6-1; cdr3_length: 11; clone_size: NA; d_call: NA; j_call: TRBJ1-1; cdr3_aa: CASSEHGQAFF; cdr3_nt: TGTGCCAGCAGTGAACACGGCCAAGCTTTCTTT
v_call: TRBV10-3; cdr3_length: 13; clone_size: NA; d_call: NA; j_call: TRBJ1-4; cdr3_aa: CAISNRANEKLFF; cdr3_nt: TGTGCCATCAGTAACAGGGCCAATGAAAAACTGTTTTTT
v_call: TRBV25-1; cdr3_length: 15; clone_size: NA; d_call: TRBD1; j_call: TRBJ2-5; cdr3_aa: CASSEADRAWETQYF; cdr3_nt: TGTGCCAGCAGTGAAGCCGACAGGGCGTGGGAGACCCAGTACTTC
v_call: TRBV30; cdr3_length: 14; clone_size: NA; d_call: NA; j_call: TRBJ1-2; cdr3_aa: CAWRRVITPYGYTF; cdr3_nt: TGTGCCTGGAGGCGGGTCATAACTCCCTATGGCTACACCTTC
v_call: TRBV5-6; cdr3_length: 16; clone_size: NA; d_call: TRBD2; j_call: TRBJ2-3; cdr3_aa: CASSLPSGRWGDTQYF; cdr3_nt: TGTGCCAGCAGCTTGCCCAGCGGGAGGTGGGGAGATACGCAGTATTTT
v_call: TRBV19; cdr3_length: 17; clone_size: NA; d_call: TRBD1; j_call: TRBJ2-7; cdr3_aa: CASRPGGTGGALSEQYF; cdr3_nt: TGTGCCAGTAGGCCTGGAGGGACAGGGGGCGCGTTGTCCGAGCAGTACTTC
v_call: TRBV4-1; cdr3_length: 16; clone_size: once; d_call: TRBD1; j_call: TRBJ1-4; cdr3_aa: CASSRHPDRDNEKLFF; cdr3_nt: TGCGCCAGCAGCCGCCATCCGGACAGGGATAATGAAAAACTGTTTTTT
v_call: TRBV7-2; cdr3_length: 14; clone_size: NA; d_call: NA; j_call: TRBJ2-5; cdr3_aa: CASSLRGNQETQYF; cdr3_nt: TGTGCCAGCAGCTTAAGAGGAAATCAAGAGACCCAGTACTTC
v_call: TRBV11-3; cdr3_length: 19; clone_size: NA; d_call: TRBD1; j_call: TRBJ2-1; cdr3_aa: CASSHTGTGRNIAWGEQFF; cdr3_nt: TGTGCCAGCAGCCATACCGGGACAGGGAGAAATATCGCATGGGGGGAGCAGTTCTTC
v_call: TRBV6-6; cdr3_length: 14; clone_size: once; d_call: NA; j_call: TRBJ2-2; cdr3_aa: CASSYSGRTGELFF; cdr3_nt: TGTGCCAGCAGTTACTCGGGTCGCACCGGGGAGCTGTTTTTT
v_call: TRBV10-3; cdr3_length: 16; clone_size: NA; d_call: NA; j_call: TRBJ2-3; cdr3_aa: CAISIAAGMNTDTQYF; cdr3_nt: TGTGCCATCAGTATCGCGGCAGGGATGAACACAGATACGCAGTATTTT
v_call: TRBV10-3; cdr3_length: 15; clone_size: NA; d_call: NA; j_call: TRBJ2-2; cdr3_aa: CATGHSADSTGELFF; cdr3_nt: TGTGCCACGGGACACTCGGCGGACTCCACCGGGGAGCTGTTTTTT
v_call: TRBV7-9; cdr3_length: 14; clone_size: NA; d_call: TRBD1; j_call: TRBJ1-3; cdr3_aa: CASATGVSGNTIYF; cdr3_nt: TGTGCCAGCGCGACAGGGGTCTCTGGAAACACCATATATTTT
v_call: TRBV4-1; cdr3_length: 16; clone_size: once; d_call: NA; j_call: TRBJ1-4; cdr3_aa: CASSQDMSRQGLGLFF; cdr3_nt: TGCGCCAGCAGCCAAGATATGTCTAGGCAGGGATTAGGGCTGTTTTTT
v_call: TRBV19; cdr3_length: 17; clone_size: NA; d_call: TRBD2; j_call: TRBJ2-3; cdr3_aa: CASSIDLRAGRTDTQYF; cdr3_nt: TGTGCCAGTAGTATAGATCTGCGAGCGGGGCGCACAGATACGCAGTATTTT
v_call: TRBV7-2; cdr3_length: 16; clone_size: NA; d_call: TRBD1; j_call: TRBJ1-6; cdr3_aa: CASSLVSGQGNSPLHF; cdr3_nt: TGTGCCAGCAGCTTAGTTTCGGGACAGGGGAATTCACCCCTCCACTTT
v_call: TRBV18; cdr3_length: 18; clone_size: NA; d_call: TRBD1; j_call: TRBJ1-4; cdr3_aa: CASSPLGQGSPTNEKLFF; cdr3_nt: TGTGCCAGCTCACCACTGGGACAGGGATCGCCGACTAATGAAAAACTGTTTTTT
v_call: TRBV7-2; cdr3_length: 14; clone_size: NA; d_call: NA; j_call: TRBJ1-1; cdr3_aa: CASRFSGGAAEAFF; cdr3_nt: TGTGCCAGCCGCTTTTCTGGGGGCGCGGCTGAAGCTTTCTTT
v_call: TRBV7-2; cdr3_length: 17; clone_size: NA; d_call: TRBD1; j_call: TRBJ1-6; cdr3_aa: CASSPRGGLRVPSPLHF; cdr3_nt: TGTGCCAGCAGCCCCAGGGGGGGCCTCAGGGTTCCTTCACCCCTCCACTTT
v_call: TRBV6-4; cdr3_length: 15; clone_size: NA; d_call: TRBD1; j_call: TRBJ1-2; cdr3_aa: CASSDLPGQNYGYTF; cdr3_nt: TGTGCCAGCAGTGACTTGCCGGGACAGAACTATGGCTACACCTTC
v_call: TRBV9; cdr3_length: 16; clone_size: NA; d_call: TRBD2; j_call: TRBJ2-3; cdr3_aa: CASSVVAGGGTDTQYF; cdr3_nt: TGTGCCAGCAGCGTAGTAGCGGGAGGAGGGACAGATACGCAGTATTTT
v_call: TRBV10-3; cdr3_length: 14; clone_size: NA; d_call: NA; j_call: TRBJ1-2; cdr3_aa: CAITSQGWNYGYTF; cdr3_nt: TGTGCCATCACTTCCCAGGGTTGGAACTATGGCTACACCTTC
v_call: TRBV7-2; cdr3_length: 14; clone_size: NA; d_call: TRBD2; j_call: TRBJ2-7; cdr3_aa: CASSRGTTLYEQYF; cdr3_nt: TGTGCCAGCAGCCGCGGGACTACTTTATACGAGCAGTACTTC
v_call: TRBV5-5; cdr3_length: 16; clone_size: once; d_call: TRBD1; j_call: TRBJ1-6; cdr3_aa: CASSLGWGTGNSPLHF; cdr3_nt: TGTGCCAGCAGCTTGGGATGGGGGACAGGGAACTCACCCCTCCACTTT
v_call: TRBV11-2; cdr3_length: 14; clone_size: NA; d_call: TRBD1; j_call: TRBJ2-7; cdr3_aa: CASSSPGQSYEQYF; cdr3_nt: TGTGCCAGCAGCTCCCCGGGACAGTCCTACGAGCAGTACTTC
v_call: TRBV18; cdr3_length: 14; clone_size: NA; d_call: NA; j_call: TRBJ1-1; cdr3_aa: CASSPLSGDTEAFF; cdr3_nt: TGTGCCAGCTCACCACTGTCGGGTGACACTGAAGCTTTCTTT
v_call: TRBV5-1; cdr3_length: 18; clone_size: NA; d_call: TRBD1; j_call: TRBJ2-1; cdr3_aa: CASSIQGQGPGSYNEQFF; cdr3_nt: TGCGCCAGCAGCATACAAGGACAGGGGCCAGGGTCATACAATGAGCAGTTCTTC
v_call: TRBV19; cdr3_length: 14; clone_size: NA; d_call: NA; j_call: TRBJ1-6; cdr3_aa: CASSIQGLNSPLHF; cdr3_nt: TGTGCCAGTAGTATCCAGGGCCTGAATTCACCCCTCCACTTT
v_call: TRBV7-2; cdr3_length: 13; clone_size: few; d_call: TRBD1; j_call: TRBJ1-1; cdr3_aa: CASSLRQGGEAFF; cdr3_nt: TGTGCCAGCAGCTTAAGACAGGGGGGTGAAGCTTTCTTT
v_call: TRBV6-2/TRBV6-3; cdr3_length: 14; clone_size: NA; d_call: NA; j_call: TRBJ2-5; cdr3_aa: CASSPGRKGETQYF; cdr3_nt: TGTGCCAGCAGTCCGGGACGCAAGGGAGAGACCCAGTACTTC
v_call: TRBV15; cdr3_length: 15; clone_size: NA; d_call: TRBD1; j_call: TRBJ1-5; cdr3_aa: CATSRGTGINQPQHF; cdr3_nt: TGTGCCACCAGCAGAGGGACAGGGATCAATCAGCCCCAGCATTTT
v_call: TRBV29-1; cdr3_length: 13; clone_size: NA; d_call: TRBD2; j_call: TRBJ2-1; cdr3_aa: CSVTGLAGNEQFF; cdr3_nt: TGCAGCGTTACTGGACTAGCGGGCAATGAGCAGTTCTTC
v_call: TRBV19; cdr3_length: 15; clone_size: few; d_call: NA; j_call: TRBJ2-7; cdr3_aa: CASSPSGPRFYEQYF; cdr3_nt: TGTGCCAGTAGCCCCTCGGGACCCCGCTTCTACGAGCAGTACTTC
v_call: TRBV14; cdr3_length: 14; clone_size: once; d_call: NA; j_call: TRBJ1-1; cdr3_aa: CASSPRRVNTEAFF; cdr3_nt: TGTGCCAGCAGCCCTCGCAGGGTGAACACTGAAGCTTTCTTT